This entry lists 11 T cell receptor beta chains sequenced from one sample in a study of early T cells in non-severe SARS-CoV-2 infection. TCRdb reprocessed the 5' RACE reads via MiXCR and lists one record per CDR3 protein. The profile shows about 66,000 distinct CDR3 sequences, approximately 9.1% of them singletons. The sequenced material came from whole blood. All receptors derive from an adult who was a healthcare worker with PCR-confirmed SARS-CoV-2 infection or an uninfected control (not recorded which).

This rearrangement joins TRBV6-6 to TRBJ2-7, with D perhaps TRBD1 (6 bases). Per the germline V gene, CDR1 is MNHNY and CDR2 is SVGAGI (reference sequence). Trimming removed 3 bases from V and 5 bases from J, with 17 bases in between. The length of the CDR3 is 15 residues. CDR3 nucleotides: TGTGCCAGCAGTTATCGTGGGACACAGAACGACGAGCAGTACTTC. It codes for CASSYRGTQNDEQYF.

The CDR3 reads CASSARDFLVTDTQYF. CDR3 DNA sequence: TGTGCCAGCAGCGCCAGGGACTTCCTCGTCACAGATACGCAGTATTTT. The genes are TRBV9 and TRBJ2-3; maybe TRBD2 (6 bases). The germline V and J ends were trimmed by 3 bases and 2 bases, with 16 bases remaining between them. Germline V lookup: CDR1 SGDLS, CDR2 YYNGEE. The CDR3 totals 16 residues.

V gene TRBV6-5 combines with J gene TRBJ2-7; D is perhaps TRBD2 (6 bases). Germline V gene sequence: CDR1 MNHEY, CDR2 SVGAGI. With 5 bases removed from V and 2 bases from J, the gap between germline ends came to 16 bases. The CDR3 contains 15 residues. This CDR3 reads CASSTDGSMTYEQYF. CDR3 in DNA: TGTGCCAGCAGTACCGACGGGAGTATGACCTACGAGCAGTACTTC.

As DNA, the CDR3 is TGCAGTGCCAGTAGATGGGACAGGGTCTACGAGCAGTACTTC. Amino acid sequence: CSASRWDRVYEQYF. The gene calls are TRBV20-1 and TRBJ2-7; 9 positions match TRBD1. Trimming cost V 6 bases and J 3 bases; bases outside gene matches: 9. In germline, CDR1 is DFQATT, CDR2 SNEGSKA (reference sequence). The CDR3 extends over 14 amino acids.

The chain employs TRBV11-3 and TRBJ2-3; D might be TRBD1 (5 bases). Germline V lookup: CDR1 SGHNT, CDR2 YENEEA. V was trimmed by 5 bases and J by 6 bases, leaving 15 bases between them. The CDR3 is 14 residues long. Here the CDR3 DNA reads TGTGCCAGCAGCCCAGAATCTGGGGCGGATACGCAGTATTTT. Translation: CASSPESGADTQYF.

CDR3 in amino acids: CASSQEASGSYEQYF. CDR3 nucleotide sequence: TGCGCCAGCAGCCAAGAAGCTAGCGGTTCCTACGAGCAGTACTTC. The rearrangement joins TRBV4-3 to TRBJ2-7; TRBD2 agrees at 7 bases. There are 15 residues in the CDR3. Trimming cost V 0 bases and J 1 base; bases outside gene matches: 3. The germline CDR1 and CDR2 sequences are LGHNA and YSLEER.

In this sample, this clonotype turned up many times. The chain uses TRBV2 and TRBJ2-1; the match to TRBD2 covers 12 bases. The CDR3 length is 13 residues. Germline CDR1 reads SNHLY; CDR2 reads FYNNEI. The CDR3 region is CAGTSGPNNEQFF. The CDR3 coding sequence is TGTGCTGGGACTAGCGGGCCTAACAATGAGCAGTTCTTC.

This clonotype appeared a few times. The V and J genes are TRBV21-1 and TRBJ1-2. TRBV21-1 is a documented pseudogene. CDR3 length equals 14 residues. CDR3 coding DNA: TGTGCCAGCAGCCTACGAGGCCAGGCGGACGGCTACACCTTC. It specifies CASSLRGQADGYTF.

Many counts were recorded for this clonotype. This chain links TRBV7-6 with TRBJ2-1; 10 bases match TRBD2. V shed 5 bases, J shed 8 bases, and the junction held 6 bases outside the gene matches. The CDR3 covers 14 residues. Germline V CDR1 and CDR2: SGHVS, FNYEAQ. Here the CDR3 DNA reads TGTGCCAGCAGCCCCCTAGCGGGAGTCGATGAGCAGTTCTTC. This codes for CASSPLAGVDEQFF.

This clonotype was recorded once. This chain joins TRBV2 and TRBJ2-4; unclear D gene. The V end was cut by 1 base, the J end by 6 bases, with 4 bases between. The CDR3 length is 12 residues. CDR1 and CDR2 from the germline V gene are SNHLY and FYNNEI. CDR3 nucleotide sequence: TGTGCCAGCAGTGAAGGGGCAAACATTCAGTACTTC. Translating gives CASSEGANIQYF.

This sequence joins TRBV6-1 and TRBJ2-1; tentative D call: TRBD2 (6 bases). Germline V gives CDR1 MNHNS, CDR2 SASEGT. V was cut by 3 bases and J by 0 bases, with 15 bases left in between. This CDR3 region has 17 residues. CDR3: CASSDPRLAPSYNEQFF. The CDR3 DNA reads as TGTGCCAGCAGTGATCCCCGTCTAGCGCCCTCCTACAATGAGCAGTTCTTC.